The rows below give T cell receptor beta chains drawn from one sample of a study of shared clonotypes between healthy human individuals. The table came from immunoSEQ multiplex PCR; TCRdb's copy has only in-frame clones and leaves some out. The table shows about 520,000 clones, with around 95% occurring only once. Sequenced: naive CD4+ T cells sorted from blood. The receptor set was obtained from a woman in her thirties in good health. Each CDR3 is given with its conserved first and last residue. D genes are given only for firm matches. The listing skips clone size in some rows; elsewhere it reads once, few, many or a size class.

CASSRTGLGETQYF	TGCGCCAGCAGCCGGACTGGACTGGGGGAGACCCAGTACTTC	TRBV5-1	.	TRBJ2-5	.
CASSSNTGTGDMYEQYF	TGTGCCAGCAGTTCGAATACCGGGACAGGGGACATGTACGAGCAGTACTTC	TRBV27	TRBD1	TRBJ2-7	.
CASSLAPIGSQPQHF	TGCGCCAGCAGCTTGGCACCTATCGGGAGTCAGCCCCAGCATTTT	TRBV5-1	.	TRBJ1-5	.
CASSLDPPGYGYTF	TGTGCCAGCAGCTTGGACCCACCCGGCTATGGCTACACCTTC	TRBV5-8	.	TRBJ1-2	.
CASSLHPGQGNTGELFF	TGTGCCAGCAGCTTACATCCGGGACAGGGAAACACCGGGGAGCTGTTTTTT	TRBV5-4	TRBD1	TRBJ2-2	.
CASSPGRTNYGYTF	TGTGCCAGCTCACCAGGCAGGACTAACTATGGCTACACCTTC	TRBV18	.	TRBJ1-2	.
CASTNYRGTYEQYF	TGCGCCAGCACCAACTACCGGGGAACCTACGAGCAGTACTTC	TRBV5-1	.	TRBJ2-7	.
CSVGQEWNEQYF	TGCAGCGTCGGACAGGAATGGAACGAGCAGTACTTC	TRBV29-1	TRBD1	TRBJ2-7	.
CASSPGGSYEQYF	TGTGCCAGCTCACCGGGGGGCTCCTACGAGCAGTACTTC	TRBV18	.	TRBJ2-7	few
CASSPPDGLETQYF	TGTGCCAGCTCACCCCCGGACGGGCTGGAGACCCAGTACTTC	TRBV18	.	TRBJ2-5	.
CASRSAEINEKLFF	TGTGCCAGCAGGTCCGCGGAAATTAATGAAAAACTGTTTTTT	TRBV2	.	TRBJ1-4	.
CASSIERSAGEQYF	TGTGCCAGTAGTATAGAGCGTTCGGCGGGTGAGCAGTACTTC	TRBV19	.	TRBJ2-7	.
CASSRRDSHEQYF	TGTGCCAGCAGCCGCAGGGATTCTCACGAGCAGTACTTC	TRBV6-5	.	TRBJ2-7	once
CASSPAGIQETQYF	TGTGCCAGCAGTCCAGCGGGTATCCAAGAGACCCAGTACTTC	TRBV6-6	.	TRBJ2-5	.
CASRPASQPHYGYTF	TGTGCCAGCCGCCCTGCGTCACAGCCACACTATGGCTACACCTTC	TRBV5-4	.	TRBJ1-2	.
CASRIQGGQPQHF	TGTGCCAGTAGAATACAGGGCGGTCAGCCCCAGCATTTT	TRBV19	.	TRBJ1-5	.
CASSPRIWNEQFF	TGTGCCAGCTCACCACGGATATGGAATGAGCAGTTCTTC	TRBV18	.	TRBJ2-1	.
CASSQGATWESNTGELFF	TGCGCCAGCAGCCAGGGGGCGACGTGGGAGTCGAACACCGGGGAGCTGTTTTTT	TRBV4-1	.	TRBJ2-2	.
CASSRGGLAGTGELFF	TGTGCCAGCAGCCGAGGCGGCCTAGCGGGCACCGGGGAGCTGTTTTTT	TRBV25-1	TRBD2	TRBJ2-2	once
CASSTPLEGTGGYTF	TGTGCCAGCAGTACCCCCCTCGAGGGGACAGGCGGCTACACCTTC	TRBV28	TRBD1	TRBJ1-2	.
CASSSGQVSSGANVLTF	TGTGCCAGCAGCTCGGGACAGGTCAGCTCTGGGGCCAACGTCCTGACTTTC	TRBV5-8	TRBD1	TRBJ2-6	.
CASSKGFYEQYF	TGTGCCAGCAGCAAAGGATTTTACGAGCAGTACTTC	TRBV5-6	.	TRBJ2-7	.
CASSVGGGTDTQYF	TGTGCCAGCAGCGTCGGAGGGGGCACAGATACGCAGTATTTT	TRBV6-4	.	TRBJ2-3	.
CASSLVSGSGADTQYF	TGCGCCAGCAGCTTGGTCTCTGGCTCGGGTGCGGATACGCAGTATTTT	TRBV5-1	.	TRBJ2-3	.
CASSTRQGVGYEQYF	TGTGCCAGCAGCACTCGACAGGGGGTGGGTTACGAGCAGTACTTC	TRBV5-4	TRBD1	TRBJ2-7	.
CASSLYWGDVQPQHF	TGTGCCAGCAGTTTGTATTGGGGAGACGTACAGCCCCAGCATTTT	TRBV28	.	TRBJ1-5	.
CASSWGGFAEAFF	TGTGCCAGCAGTTGGGGGGGGTTCGCTGAAGCTTTCTTT	TRBV6-6	.	TRBJ1-1	once
CASLPGTQIYEQYF	TGTGCCAGCCTTCCCGGGACTCAAATCTACGAGCAGTACTTC	TRBV28	.	TRBJ2-7	.
CAWSGTGVNQPQHF	TGTGCCTGGTCCGGGACAGGGGTAAATCAGCCCCAGCATTTT	TRBV30	TRBD1	TRBJ1-5	few
CASSLGLASTGELFF	TGCGCCAGCAGCTTGGGTCTAGCGAGCACCGGGGAGCTGTTTTTT	TRBV5-1	.	TRBJ2-2	.
CASSAGYIQSAQHF	TGTGCCAGCAGTGCCGGATACATACAATCAGCCCAGCATTTT	TRBV6-1	.	TRBJ1-5	.
CASSPRGGNTEAFF	TGTGCCAGCTCACCACGCGGGGGGAACACTGAAGCTTTCTTT	TRBV18	.	TRBJ1-1	.
CASSPFSNQGSSGANVLTF	TGTGCCAGCTCACCATTTTCAAATCAGGGGAGTTCTGGGGCCAACGTCCTGACTTTC	TRBV18	.	TRBJ2-6	.
CASSPPLAGGADTQYF	TGTGCCAGTAGTCCTCCTCTAGCGGGGGGAGCAGATACGCAGTATTTT	TRBV19	TRBD2	TRBJ2-3	.
CASSFVPTGTGELFF	TGCGCCAGCAGTTTTGTTCCTACAGGGACCGGGGAGCTGTTTTTT	TRBV5-1	.	TRBJ2-2	.
CASSPRGGRKFYEQYF	TGTGCCAGCAGCCCTAGGGGGGGACGGAAGTTCTACGAGCAGTACTTC	TRBV7-6	.	TRBJ2-7	.
CASSLQGSRYGYTF	TGTGCCAGTAGTCTCCAGGGTTCTCGCTATGGCTACACCTTC	TRBV19	.	TRBJ1-2	once
CASSPRAGESDTQYF	TGTGCCAGCTCACCAAGAGCGGGAGAATCAGATACGCAGTATTTT	TRBV18	TRBD2	TRBJ2-3	.
CASSLSRGQGPHEQYF	TGTGCCAGCAGTTTATCCCGGGGGCAGGGCCCCCACGAGCAGTACTTC	TRBV28	.	TRBJ2-7	.
CASSQALAGKKNIQYF	TGTGCCAGCAGCCAAGCCCTAGCGGGGAAAAAAAACATTCAGTACTTC	TRBV14	TRBD2	TRBJ2-4	.
CSVEGRMNTEAFF	TGCAGCGTTGAGGGACGGATGAACACTGAAGCTTTCTTT	TRBV29-1	.	TRBJ1-1	few
CASSSTSNRGGTEAFF	TGTGCCAGCAGTTCAACCTCAAACAGGGGAGGCACTGAAGCTTTCTTT	TRBV6-6	TRBD1	TRBJ1-1	.
CASRSLREYYGYTF	TGTGCCAGCAGGAGCCTCAGGGAGTACTATGGCTACACCTTC	TRBV28	.	TRBJ1-2	.
CAWSGLGRGEAYNEQFF	TGTGCCTGGAGTGGCCTTGGTCGGGGGGAAGCCTACAATGAGCAGTTCTTC	TRBV30	TRBD2	TRBJ2-1	.
CASSPGRPTGELFF	TGTGCCAGCAGTCCTGGTAGGCCCACCGGGGAGCTGTTTTTT	TRBV2	.	TRBJ2-2	.
CASSPPGVRGEQFF	TGTGCCAGCTCACCACCGGGGGTTAGGGGTGAGCAGTTCTTC	TRBV18	.	TRBJ2-1	.
CASSLYPQGASYEQYF	TGTGCCAGCAGTTTATACCCACAGGGGGCGTCCTACGAGCAGTACTTC	TRBV28	TRBD1	TRBJ2-7	.
CASSQVGSSYNEQFF	TGTGCCAGCAGCCAAGTTGGGAGCTCCTACAATGAGCAGTTCTTC	TRBV4-2	.	TRBJ2-1	once
CASSLASTVRGHYGYTF	TGTGCCAGCAGCTTAGCGAGTACTGTTCGGGGGCACTATGGCTACACCTTC	TRBV7-2	.	TRBJ1-2	once
CSVAEPAGEQYF	TGCAGCGTTGCGGAACCGGCCGGCGAGCAGTACTTC	TRBV29-1	.	TRBJ2-7	once
CASSLWRQSGYEQYF	TGTGCCAGCAGTTTATGGAGACAGAGCGGCTACGAGCAGTACTTC	TRBV27	.	TRBJ2-7	.
CASSPQGREEFF	TGTGCCAGCAGCCCTCAGGGTAGAGAAGAATTCTTC	TRBV5-4	.	TRBJ2-1	once
CASSLTVYGYTF	TGTGCCAGCAGTTTAACAGTCTATGGCTACACCTTC	TRBV28	.	TRBJ1-2	.
CASSLVRGQPQHF	TGTGCCAGCAGCTTAGTCCGAGGGCAGCCCCAGCATTTT	TRBV11-2	.	TRBJ1-5	once